These T cell receptor beta chains were read from a single sample in a study of T cell responses to AZD1222 COVID-19 vaccine. The protocol was immunoSEQ multiplex PCR, while the TCRdb copy is restricted to in-frame clones and leaves out a portion. The table has fewer than 150,000 clones, 87% seen once. Specimen: peripheral blood, collected on day 0 of AZD1222 vaccination. These receptors originate from an adult in good health. The CDR3 runs from the conserved cysteine through the conserved F or W. A D gene is named only where the DNA matches it firmly. For some rows the clone size is stated as once, few or many, or as a class when expanded; others skip it.

v_call	j_call	d_call	clone_size	cdr3_length	cdr3_aa	cdr3_nt
TRBV24-1	TRBJ1-5	-	-	12	CATSDSAQPQHF	TGTGCCACCAGTGATTCGGCTCAGCCCCAGCATTTT
TRBV27	TRBJ2-1	TRBD1	-	17	CASSLSTGTVYVNEQFF	TGTGCCAGCAGTTTATCGACGGGGACAGTCTACGTCAATGAGCAGTTCTTC
TRBV19	TRBJ1-1	-	-	16	CASSMGVWGRPTEAFF	TGTGCCAGTAGTATGGGGGTGTGGGGCCGCCCCACTGAAGCTTTCTTT
TRBV18	TRBJ1-1	-	-	15	CASSPRREQGTEAFF	TGTGCCAGCTCACCGCGCCGGGAACAGGGCACTGAAGCTTTCTTT
TRBV5-6	TRBJ2-2	-	few	13	CASGTWNTGELFF	TGTGCCAGCGGGACTTGGAACACCGGGGAGCTGTTTTTT
TRBV7-2	TRBJ2-1	-	-	14	CASSPGTSYNEQFF	TGTGCCAGCAGCCCTGGGACTTCCTACAATGAGCAGTTCTTC
TRBV2	TRBJ1-6	TRBD1	-	15	CASSERGQGFSPLHF	TGTGCCAGCAGTGAAAGGGGACAGGGGTTTTCACCCCTCCACTTT
TRBV10-3	TRBJ2-1	TRBD1	-	13	CAISGQGSNEQFF	TGTGCCATCAGCGGACAGGGATCCAATGAGCAGTTCTTC
TRBV12-3/TRBV12-4	TRBJ2-7	-	-	13	CASSYRPSYEQYF	TGTGCCAGCAGTTATCGGCCCAGCTACGAGCAGTACTTC
TRBV5-4	TRBJ2-7	TRBD1	-	15	CASSLGDRGPDEQYF	TGTGCCAGCAGCTTGGGGGACAGGGGGCCGGACGAGCAGTACTTC
TRBV9	TRBJ1-1	-	-	13	CASSDSPNTEAFF	TGTGCCAGCAGCGACAGTCCGAACACTGAAGCTTTCTTT
TRBV30	TRBJ2-4	-	-	13	CAWYRLAKNIQYF	TGTGCCTGGTATAGACTGGCCAAAAACATTCAGTACTTC
TRBV28	TRBJ1-2	-	few	14	CASSTTGSGYGYTF	TGTGCCAGCAGTACAACAGGGTCCGGCTATGGCTACACCTTC
TRBV7-9	TRBJ2-7	-	-	15	CASSLADRGPYEQYF	TGTGCCAGCAGCTTAGCGGACAGAGGGCCCTACGAGCAGTACTTC
TRBV5-1	TRBJ2-3	TRBD2	-	17	CASSLDGRAGITDTQYF	TGCGCCAGCAGCTTGGACGGTCGAGCGGGGATCACAGATACGCAGTATTTT
TRBV7-8	TRBJ2-7	TRBD1	-	14	CASSLQGANYEQYF	TGTGCCAGCAGCTTACAGGGGGCCAACTACGAGCAGTACTTC
TRBV2	TRBJ1-2	-	-	14	CASSEATSVGGYTF	TGTGCCAGCAGTGAAGCGACCTCCGTGGGAGGCTACACCTTC
TRBV5-1	TRBJ1-2	TRBD1	-	15	CASSLQGGYNYGYTF	TGCGCCAGCAGCTTGCAGGGGGGCTATAACTATGGCTACACCTTC
TRBV19	TRBJ2-7	TRBD2	-	13	CASSAGDAYEQYF	TGTGCCAGTAGTGCGGGGGACGCCTACGAGCAGTACTTC
TRBV24-1	TRBJ1-5	-	-	12	CATSDGVQPQHF	TGTGCCACCAGTGATGGAGTACAGCCCCAGCATTTT
TRBV29-1	TRBJ2-6	-	-	12	CSVAAGANVLTF	TGCAGCGTAGCAGCTGGGGCCAACGTCCTGACTTTC
TRBV6-2/TRBV6-3	TRBJ1-5	-	once	16	CASSYMGAGHNQPQHF	TGTGCCAGCAGTTACATGGGGGCAGGGCACAATCAGCCCCAGCATTTT
TRBV25-1	TRBJ2-7	-	-	16	CASSGGAAGVSYEQYF	TGTGCCAGCAGTGGTGGGGCGGCAGGGGTGTCCTACGAGCAGTACTTC
TRBV30	TRBJ2-1	-	-	11	CAWSAGYEQFF	TGTGCCTGGAGTGCCGGGTATGAGCAGTTCTTC
TRBV7-9	TRBJ2-7	-	-	17	CASSPRAGQGKYDEQYF	TGTGCCAGCAGCCCAAGGGCGGGGCAGGGGAAATATGACGAGCAGTACTTC
TRBV5-5	TRBJ2-7	TRBD2	-	14	CASILGGSEVEQYF	TGTGCCAGCATCCTAGGCGGGAGCGAAGTCGAGCAGTACTTC
TRBV30	TRBJ1-3	-	once	16	CAWGPMWDTSGNTIYF	TGTGCCTGGGGCCCCATGTGGGACACCTCTGGAAACACCATATATTTT
TRBV4-2	TRBJ2-3	TRBD2	-	18	CASSQAGLAGLGTDTQYF	TGTGCCAGCAGCCAAGCGGGACTAGCGGGGCTGGGCACAGATACGCAGTATTTT
TRBV28	TRBJ1-1	-	-	15	CASQLPGVMNTEAFF	TGTGCCAGCCAACTACCGGGGGTGATGAACACTGAAGCTTTCTTT